This record covers a single TCR beta chain. Antigen: not known. The PCR used 60 Vbeta and 13 Jbeta primers. Sequencing used immunoSEQ multiplex PCR; TCRdb keeps in-frame clones, though not all of them. This listing includes approximately 37,000 clones. This record belongs to a study of cytomegalovirus exposure and HLA in healthy donors. Trimming left V 3 bases short and J 0 bases short, with 9 bases between. The germline gives CDR1 LNHDA, CDR2 SQIVND (reference sequence). The CDR3 is 15 amino acids. Whole-study results and caveats: Using the classifier, cytomegalovirus status was reportedly diagnosed with high specificity and sensitivity.

The V and J genes are TRBV19 and TRBJ1-3; unclear D gene. The TCR comes from a middle-aged man in good health and CMV-seropositive. Sequenced input: PBMCs. The CDR3 sequence is CASSIHLLSGNTIYF. The CDR3 DNA follows: TGTGCCAGTAGTATTCACTTGCTCTCTGGAAACACCATATATTTT.